The 8 T cell receptor beta chains given below trace back to one sample, sequenced in a study of control samples from healthy donors and cancer patients. Profiled with immunoSEQ multiplex PCR; TCRdb holds only in-frame clones, not every one. The table records approximately 90,000 clones, approximately 81% of them present only once. The material sequenced was blood. The receptors were gathered from a woman aged 40 to 55 in good health.

This sequence joins TRBV5-4 and TRBJ2-5; D is undetermined. The length of the CDR3 is 15 residues. V lost 0 bases and J lost 5, with 14 bases in between. CDR1 and CDR2 (germline): SGHNT, YYREEE (reference sequence). The DNA for the CDR3 is TGTGCCAGCAGCTTGGGTGGTAGCACTTCCGAGACCCAGTACTTC. Its protein is CASSLGGSTSETQYF. The variable domain in full, with the rest retrieved from reference TRBV5-4 and TRBJ2-5, is ETGVTQSPTHLIKTRGQQVTLRCSSQSGHNTVSWYQQALGQGPQFIFQYYREEENGRGNFPPRFSGLQFPNYSSELNVNALELDDSALYLCASSLGGSTSETQYFGPGTRLLVL.

This clone was picked up a small number of times. V is TRBV24-1 and J is TRBJ1-2; D is possibly TRBD1 (5 bases). Germline CDR1 and CDR2: KGHDR and SFDVKD. The CDR3 spans 14 residues. Between the trimmed V and J ends, which lost 3 bases and 4 bases, there was a span of 11 bases. This chain's CDR3 is CATSDAAGSYGYTF. DNA for the CDR3: TGTGCCACCAGTGATGCGGCAGGGTCCTATGGCTACACCTTC.

The chain recombines TRBV6-5 with TRBJ2-6; D is perhaps TRBD1 (6 bases). The CDR3 has 14 residues. The germline gives CDR1 MNHEY, CDR2 SVGAGI. V dropped 10 bases and J dropped 2 bases, with 12 bases sitting between them. The CDR3 region has the DNA TGTGCCACCCCGGGACAAGCTGGGGCCAACGTCCTGACTTTC. Its translation is CATPGQAGANVLTF.

The J gene is TRBJ2-3, the V gene TRBV9; possibly TRBD1 or TRBD2 for D (5 bases each). This CDR3 has 14 amino acids. Trimming cost V 3 bases and J 11 bases, with 19 bases left between them. From germline, CDR1 is SGDLS and CDR2 YYNGEE. CDR3 sequence reads: CASSGGPEGEGQYF. The CDR3 coding sequence is TGTGCCAGCAGCGGGGGCCCGGAAGGCGAGGGGCAGTATTTT.

V usage is TRBV6-5 and J usage is TRBJ1-3, with 7 bases aligning to TRBD1. Germline-derived CDR1 and CDR2 are MNHEY and SVGAGI. J lost 0 bases, V lost 4 bases, and 3 bases had no gene match. This CDR3 spans 15 amino acids. The CDR3 DNA is TGTGCCAGCAGTTCCGGGACAGACTCTGGAAACACCATATATTTT. Translation gives CASSSGTDSGNTIYF.

The V and J genes are TRBV5-1 and TRBJ2-2; unclear D gene. This CDR3 comprises 13 residues. Germline CDR1 and CDR2: SGHRS and YFSETQ. V was shortened by 0 bases and J by 5 bases, with 5 bases between the two germline ends. The CDR3 region is CASSLVGTGELFF. The CDR3 coding sequence is TGCGCCAGCAGCTTGGTGGGGACCGGGGAGCTGTTTTTT.

V and J are TRBV24-1 and TRBJ2-1; the D gene is possibly TRBD2 (5 bases). V lost 2 bases and J lost 6, with 13 bases in between. The CDR3 spans 15 residues. Germline loops: CDR1 KGHDR, CDR2 SFDVKD. The CDR3 is CATSDSSDWANEQFF. For the CDR3, the DNA is TGTGCCACCAGTGATTCCTCGGACTGGGCCAATGAGCAGTTCTTC.

This clone came up a few times. V and J are TRBV29-1 and TRBJ1-1, with TRBD1 as a possible D gene (6 bases). The length of the CDR3 is 13 residues. Germline CDR1 reads SQVTM; CDR2 reads ANQGSEA. V lost 4 bases and J lost 2, with 11 bases in between. In DNA, the CDR3 is TGCAGCGTTGGATGGACAGAAAACACTGAAGCTTTCTTT. Translated: CSVGWTENTEAFF. The complete variable domain, with remaining parts taken from reference TRBV29-1 and TRBJ1-1, reads SAVISQKPSRDICQRGTSLTIQCQVDSQVTMMFWYRQQPGQSLTLIATANQGSEATYESGFVIDKFPISRPNLTFSTLTVSNMSPEDSSIYLCSVGWTENTEAFFGQGTRLTVV.